The 26 T cell receptor beta chains below all came from one sample that was sequenced in a study of blood T cell dynamics during melanoma immunotherapy. Time point in this sample: pre-treatment baseline. Sequencing was performed with immunoSEQ multiplex PCR; in TCRdb, only in-frame clones are kept and a portion is missing. The top ten clones hold 32% of a sample with 9,700 or so clones, approximately 90% of them seen once. Sequences were derived from blood, sampled from a patient treated with checkpoint blockade. These receptors all stem from a human donor with melanoma.

This sequence joins TRBV30 and TRBJ2-1, with 9 bases identical to TRBD2. The V gene's germline CDR1 is GTSNPN and CDR2 SVGIG (reference sequence). The CDR3 contains 15 residues. The V gene end was trimmed by 8 bases and the J gene end by 3 bases; junction bases not matched to a gene: 11. In DNA, the CDR3 is TGTGCCCACGCTTCGAAGCGGGGGGTCTACAATGAGCAGTTCTTC. This sequence encodes CAHASKRGVYNEQFF.

The rearrangement uses TRBV23-1 and TRBJ1-4; D gene uncertain. TRBV23-1 is filed as an ORF, its function uncertain. Trimming pared 2 bases from V and 4 bases from J, leaving 17 bases between. The CDR3 totals 17 residues. CDR3 sequence: CASSQGSGQPNNEKLFF. CDR3 DNA sequence: TGCGCCAGCAGTCAAGGGAGTGGGCAGCCGAATAATGAAAAACTGTTTTTT.

The genes are TRBV28 and TRBJ1-5; 7 bases are a match to TRBD1. Germline CDR1 reads MDHEN; CDR2 reads SYDVKM. The CDR3 totals 14 residues. Trimming cost V 7 bases and J 11 bases; bases outside gene matches: 14. This CDR3 reads CASIRQGGLDAQHF. The CDR3, as DNA: TGTGCCAGCATCCGGCAGGGGGGGTTGGATGCCCAGCATTTT.

V gene TRBV7-8 combines with J gene TRBJ1-6; D not resolved. Trimming pared 6 bases from V and 5 bases from J, leaving 11 bases between. This CDR3 region has 14 residues. CDR1 and CDR2 from the germline V gene are SGHVS and FQNEAQ. The CDR3 spells CASRGSGNNSPLHF. The DNA for the CDR3 is TGTGCCAGCAGGGGCAGTGGAAATAATTCACCCCTCCACTTT. The full variable domain, completed using reference TRBV7-8 and TRBJ1-6, is GAGVSQSPRYKVAKRGQDVALRCDPISGHVSLFWYQQALGQGPEFLTYFQNEAQLDKSGLPSDRFFAERPEGSVSTLKIQRTQQEDSAVYLCASRGSGNNSPLHFGNGTRLTVT.

The V and J genes are TRBV11-2 and TRBJ1-6; D gene ambiguous. The CDR3 length is 14 residues. The ends were cut back, 3 bases at V and 8 bases at J, with 11 bases in the middle. CDR1 SGHAT and CDR2 FQNNGV come from the germline V gene. The DNA for the CDR3 is TGTGCCAGCAGCTTCCTCAGCCGGGATTCACCCCTCCACTTT. Translation: CASSFLSRDSPLHF.

This chain joins TRBV5-1 and TRBJ2-7; D gene unclear. There are 14 residues in the CDR3. V was shortened by 0 bases and J by 3 bases, with 10 bases between the two germline ends. The germline CDR1 and CDR2 sequences are SGHRS and YFSETQ. The CDR3 DNA follows: TGCGCCAGCAGCTTGGTGGGTGGTCGCTACGAGCAGTACTTC. Protein: CASSLVGGRYEQYF. The full variable domain, in which reference TRBV5-1 and TRBJ2-7 provide the parts outside the CDR3, is KAGVTQTPRYLIKTRGQQVTLSCSPISGHRSVSWYQQTPGQGLQFLFEYFSETQRNKGNFPGRFSGRQFSNSRSEMNVSTLELGDSALYLCASSLVGGRYEQYFGPGTRLTVT.

This rearrangement joins TRBV27 to TRBJ2-6; 7 nucleotides align to TRBD1. This CDR3 spans 15 amino acids. The J segment lost 0 bases and the V segment lost 6 bases, leaving 2 bases of the junction unmatched. CDR1 MNHEY and CDR2 SMNVEV come from the germline V gene (reference sequence). CDR3 in amino acids: CASRAGGSGANVLTF. The CDR3 DNA follows: TGTGCCAGCAGGGCAGGGGGCTCTGGGGCCAACGTCCTGACTTTC. The full variable domain, rest sourced from reference TRBV27 and TRBJ2-6, is EAQVTQNPRYLITVTGKKLTVTCSQNMNHEYMSWYRQDPGLGLRQIYYSMNVEVTDKGDVPEGYKVSRKEKRNFPLILESPSPNQTSLYFCASRAGGSGANVLTFGAGSRLTVL.

This clone is termed large. This chain uses TRBV13 with TRBJ2-7, with D perhaps TRBD2 (5 bases). This CDR3 is built from 15 residues. Per germline, CDR1 PRHDT and CDR2 FYEKMQ (reference sequence). Trimming stripped 5 bases from V and 6 bases from J, with 20 bases between. CDR3 sequence reads: CASSLRGSPRREQYF. DNA of the CDR3: TGTGCCAGCAGCCTACGAGGGAGCCCCAGGCGCGAGCAGTACTTC.

This clone was recorded a few times. V and J are TRBV7-3 and TRBJ2-2, with TRBD2 identical over 9 bases. This CDR3 is 18 amino acids long. CDR1 and CDR2 (germline): SGHTA, FQGTGA. The junction had 8 bases not matched to a gene; V was cut back by 3 bases and J by 0 bases. The CDR3 region has the DNA TGTGCCAGCAGCTTGTTGGCTAGCGGGACCTCGAACACCGGGGAGCTGTTTTTT. Translated, it gives CASSLLASGTSNTGELFF.

The chain couples TRBV27 to TRBJ2-5; D is ambiguous. The end of the DNA is better explained by TRBJ2-7, so the J call may be wrong. Per germline, CDR1 MNHEY and CDR2 SMNVEV (reference sequence). This CDR3 is built from 14 residues. CDR3 coding DNA: TGTGCCAGCAGTCCTCAGCCCACCTCCTACGAGCAGTACTTC. It translates to CASSPQPTSYEQYF.

The J gene is TRBJ1-4, the V gene TRBV27, with a weak D call TRBD1 (6 bases). The V gene's germline CDR1 is MNHEY and CDR2 SMNVEV (reference sequence). V lost 5 bases to trimming and J lost 7 bases, with 14 bases between them. The CDR3 is 14 residues long. The CDR3: CASSPRGPIEKLFF. CDR3 nucleotides: TGTGCCAGCAGTCCCAGGGGCCCTATTGAAAAACTGTTTTTT. The complete variable domain, with remaining parts taken from reference TRBV27 and TRBJ1-4, reads EAQVTQNPRYLITVTGKKLTVTCSQNMNHEYMSWYRQDPGLGLRQIYYSMNVEVTDKGDVPEGYKVSRKEKRNFPLILESPSPNQTSLYFCASSPRGPIEKLFFGSGTQLSVL.

This clone showed up just a few times. The chain combines TRBV4-1 with TRBJ2-2; D is undetermined. Germline loops: CDR1 MGHRA, CDR2 YSYEKL. The V end was cut by 8 bases, the J end by 6 bases, with 13 bases between. The CDR3 spans 13 residues. The CDR3 region has the DNA TGCGCCAGCGCCGTGGTTTTGGCCGGGGAGCTGTTTTTT. It encodes CASAVVLAGELFF.

V is TRBV6-5 and J is TRBJ1-1; a weak D match, TRBD1 (5 bases). This CDR3 spans 13 amino acids. V dropped 2 bases and J dropped 9 bases, with 13 bases sitting between them. The germline V gene has CDR1 MNHEY and CDR2 SVGAGI. CDR3 residues: CASSYNRGLKAFF. In DNA form, the CDR3 reads TGTGCCAGCAGTTACAATCGGGGACTGAAAGCTTTCTTT.

This sequence joins TRBV6-4 and TRBJ2-5, with D possibly called TRBD1 or TRBD2 (5 bases each). The end of the DNA aligns better with TRBJ2-7, so the J call may be wrong. This CDR3 contains 13 residues. Germline V gene data show CDR1 as MRHNA and CDR2 as SNTAGT. Written as DNA, the CDR3 is TGTGCCAGCAGCCTAGCAGAGGGGCACGAGCAGTACTTC. It translates to CASSLAEGHEQYF.

The genes are TRBV11-2 and TRBJ2-1; D call uncertain. V lost 5 bases and J 0 bases, leaving 11 bases between the germline ends. Germline V gives CDR1 SGHAT, CDR2 FQNNGV. This CDR3 has 15 amino acids. The DNA of the CDR3 is TGTGCCAGCAGCCAGCAAACGAGCTCCTACAATGAGCAGTTCTTC. Amino acids: CASSQQTSSYNEQFF.

The chain uses TRBV5-1 and TRBJ2-7; 10 nucleotides align to TRBD2. The ends lost 4 bases at V and 2 bases at J; junction bases unmatched: 6. CDR1 SGHRS and CDR2 YFSETQ come from the germline V gene. This CDR3 region has 15 residues. CDR3 protein: CASSPTSGPAYEQYF. CDR3 DNA: TGCGCCAGCAGCCCGACTAGCGGGCCGGCCTACGAGCAGTACTTC.

The chain combines TRBV7-2 with TRBJ2-3; D gene ambiguous. V was shortened by 5 bases and J by 2 bases, with 8 bases between the two germline ends. The CDR3 is made up of 13 amino acids. The germline V gene has CDR1 SGHTA and CDR2 FQGNSA. Here the CDR3 DNA reads TGTGCCAGCAGCCCGGACGCCACAGATACGCAGTATTTT. Amino acids: CASSPDATDTQYF.

The count of this clone is one. This chain joins TRBV5-1 and TRBJ2-5; perhaps TRBD2 as D (6 bases). The J call could be wrong; TRBJ2-7 is a better fit for the DNA end. The CDR3 spans 16 residues. Looked up from germline, CDR1 is SGHRS and CDR2 is YFSETQ. The CDR3 DNA reads as TGCGCCAGCAGCTTGGGTTCTAGCGCTTCCTCCTACGAGCAGTACTTC. This encodes CASSLGSSASSYEQYF.

The chain joins TRBV19 to TRBJ1-5; possibly TRBD1 for D (6 bases). Germline lookup yields CDR1 LNHDA and CDR2 SQIVND (reference sequence). The CDR3 spans 14 residues. The V gene lost 3 bases and the J gene lost 11 bases, with 17 bases spanning the gap. The CDR3 coding sequence is TGTGCCAGTAGTATTCAGGGGCCCTGGGGGGCCCAGCATTTT. Its protein is CASSIQGPWGAQHF.

The chain couples TRBV27 to TRBJ2-7; the match to TRBD2 covers 7 bases. The CDR3 spans 16 residues. Germline V gives CDR1 MNHEY, CDR2 SMNVEV (reference sequence). Trimming took 4 bases from V and 7 from J; bases not matched to a gene: 16. CDR3 region: CASSWLAEGRGWEQYF. CDR3 in DNA: TGTGCCAGCAGTTGGCTAGCGGAGGGGAGGGGTTGGGAGCAGTACTTC.

The chain recombines TRBV2 with TRBJ1-5; D is unclear. This CDR3 contains 13 residues. Germline V gene lookup returns CDR1 SNHLY and CDR2 FYNNEI. V shed 6 bases and J shed 5 bases, with 11 bases lying between them. The CDR3 protein is CASSGWADQPQHF. The CDR3 bases are TGTGCCAGCAGCGGGTGGGCCGATCAGCCCCAGCATTTT.

This rearrangement joins TRBV27 to TRBJ2-7; 9 nucleotides line up with TRBD2. The CDR3 runs 16 residues. Germline CDR1 reads MNHEY; CDR2 reads SMNVEV (reference sequence). The J segment lost 3 bases and the V segment lost 5 bases, leaving 11 bases of the junction unmatched. CDR3 sequence reads: CASSTTASGANYEQYF. The DNA of the CDR3 is TGTGCCAGCAGTACCACAGCTAGCGGGGCCAACTACGAGCAGTACTTC.

The chain is built from TRBV29-1 and TRBJ2-5; perhaps TRBD2 as D (5 bases). With 4 bases removed from V and 1 base from J, the gap between germline ends came to 13 bases. This CDR3 is built from 14 residues. Germline CDR1 is SQVTM and CDR2 is ANQGSEA. CDR3: CSVGALSGQETQYF. CDR3 DNA: TGCAGCGTTGGGGCCTTGAGCGGCCAAGAGACCCAGTACTTC.

This chain connects TRBV7-2 to TRBJ1-5; perhaps TRBD1 as D (5 bases). Trimming removed 5 bases from V and 1 base from J, with 15 bases in between. The germline V gene encodes CDR1 SGHTA and CDR2 FQGNSA. The CDR3 consists of 16 residues. The CDR3 here is CASSPSGARSNQPQHF. The CDR3 bases are TGTGCCAGCAGCCCTAGCGGGGCTAGGAGCAATCAGCCCCAGCATTTT.

This clone appeared a single time. The V gene is TRBV15, the J gene TRBJ1-1; D gene uncertain. This CDR3 comprises 12 residues. The germline V gene has CDR1 LNHNV and CDR2 YYDKDF (reference sequence). Trimming pared 1 base from V and 4 bases from J, leaving 4 bases between. Written as DNA, the CDR3 is TGTGCCACCAGCAGAGCGGGCACTGAAGCTTTCTTT. Its protein is CATSRAGTEAFF.

This clone came up a few times. This chain links TRBV5-8 with TRBJ2-7; no reliable D call. CDR1 and CDR2 (germline): SGHTS, YDEGEE. V was trimmed by 1 base and J by 2 bases, leaving 10 bases between them. The CDR3 has 14 amino acids. This CDR3 reads CASSLFRVPYEQYF. DNA for the CDR3: TGTGCCAGCAGCTTGTTTCGGGTCCCCTACGAGCAGTACTTC.